This T cell receptor beta chain was identified in a study of Graves' ophthalmopathy and Graves' hyperthyroidism. Amplified material comprised TCR beta CDR3 regions derived from RNA transcripts. After a first-round RT-PCR with HTBI primers, a second-round multiplex PCR was run. TCRdb itself ran the multiplex PCR reads through MiXCR, one entry per CDR3 protein. Among 210,000 or so distinct CDR3 sequences listed, 29% were seen once. There are many counts of this clonotype. Antigen specificity is unknown. Trimming shortened V by 6 bases and J by 6 bases, and 8 bases separated the two germline ends. The CDR3 spans 12 residues. Active ophthalmopathy (CAS at least 3, NOSPECS at least 4), lasting under 3 months. Among the exclusions were patients with other autoimmune diseases, uncontrolled infections, pregnancy or lactation. Study-level findings and limits: Researchers report that a 13-signature model separated ophthalmopathy from stable hyperthyroidism, posting under 90% sensitivity and roughly 83% specificity. The model predicted progression of ophthalmopathy with a sensitivity of 70% to 71%, and its specificity was 72% to 85%.

The chain employs TRBV12-3 or TRBV12-4 and TRBJ2-2, with D hard to call. Input material: peripheral blood. This clonotype originated in a man aged 45-60 years with Graves' ophthalmopathy. The CDR3 reads CASSPGAGELFF. CDR3 in DNA: TGTGCCAGCAGCCCCGGTGCCGGGGAGCTGTTTTTT.